This TCR beta chain was identified in a study of identifying expanded T cells in peripheral blood. The study, taken as a whole, reports: Over approximately two and four weeks, about 17 and 20 clones changed, versus around 1.3 between replicates. Variance in clone template counts between approximately two-week samples significantly increased with total template count across all healthy donors.

Here immunoSEQ multiplex PCR was the method, and the copy in TCRdb shows in-frame clones only, minus some. The sample has just over 90,000 clones, 88% seen once. Healthy donors had no documented immune events, such as infections, while sampled. Notes on this clone: Its antigen is as yet unknown.

This receptor was taken from a person aged 18-69 years in good health. Sequencing was carried out using blood.

In DNA, the CDR3 is TGCAGCGTTGTTTGGACAGGGAGAAGGACCGGGGAGCTGTTTTTT. It yields the protein CSVVWTGRRTGELFF. This chain connects TRBV29-1 to TRBJ2-2; the match to TRBD1 covers 8 bases. From germline, CDR1 is SQVTM and CDR2 ANQGSEA. V gave up 4 bases and J gave up 5 bases; unmatched junction bases: 9. The CDR3 totals 15 residues.